Following are 14 T cell receptor beta chains from one sample sequenced in a study of cytomegalovirus exposure and HLA in healthy donors. The PCR made use of 60 Vbeta and 13 Jbeta primers. Repertoires were generated with immunoSEQ multiplex PCR, while TCRdb's copy carries only in-frame clones and drops some. The sample holds roughly 72,000 clones, 79% seen once. The sample comprised PBMCs. These receptors all stem from a woman aged 40 to 55 in good health and CMV-seropositive.

V gene TRBV13 combines with J gene TRBJ2-7; 8 nucleotides line up with TRBD1. The J segment lost 6 bases and the V segment lost 8 bases, leaving 9 bases of the junction unmatched. Germline lookup yields CDR1 PRHDT and CDR2 FYEKMQ (reference sequence). The CDR3 is 13 amino acids. The CDR3 DNA reads as TGTGCCAGCGGGCGGACAGGGTTAGGCGAGCAGTACTTC. This codes for CASGRTGLGEQYF.

This clone was recorded once. This rearrangement joins TRBV28 to TRBJ2-1, with D perhaps matching TRBD2 (5 bases). CDR1 is MDHEN, CDR2 SYDVKM, per germline. This CDR3 spans 14 amino acids. The V and J ends lost 8 bases and 1 base respectively, with 12 bases between them. The CDR3 DNA reads TGTGCCAGCGTCTCGCCGGGATCCTACAATGAGCAGTTCTTC. Encoded protein: CASVSPGSYNEQFF.

The J gene is TRBJ2-2, the V gene TRBV7-9; D remains unclear. Germline CDR1 reads SEHNR; CDR2 reads FQNEAQ (reference sequence). Between the trimmed V and J ends, which lost 2 bases and 4 bases, there was a span of 11 bases. The CDR3 loop spans 15 amino acids. The CDR3 coding sequence is TGTGCCAGCAGCTTAACCTCCGTCGGCACCGGGGAGCTGTTTTTT. It is translated as CASSLTSVGTGELFF.

The chain combines TRBV6-5 with TRBJ1-3, with TRBD1 matching over 7 bases. V lost 6 bases to trimming and J lost 2 bases; unmatched junction nucleotides: 4. The germline V gene has CDR1 MNHEY and CDR2 SVGAGI. CDR3 length: 14 residues. CDR3 protein: CASRVTGPGNTIYF. In DNA form, the CDR3 reads TGTGCCAGCAGGGTGACAGGGCCTGGAAACACCATATATTTT.

The CDR3 bases are TGTGCCAGCTCACCGCAGAGGACTAATGAAAAACTGTTTTTT. It yields the protein CASSPQRTNEKLFF. V and J are TRBV18 and TRBJ1-4; D remains unclear. This CDR3 is 14 amino acids long. Trimming took off 3 bases at V and 2 bases at J, with 7 bases between the two ends. Germline CDR1 is KGHSH and CDR2 is LQKENI.

The V gene is TRBV2, the J gene TRBJ1-2; D not certain. The CDR3 sequence is 10 residues long. In germline, CDR1 is SNHLY, CDR2 FYNNEI. V was shortened by 8 bases and J by 4 bases, with 5 bases between the two germline ends. CDR3 protein: CASAGYGYTF. The CDR3 DNA reads TGTGCCAGCGCCGGCTATGGCTACACCTTC.

The chain employs TRBV5-1 and TRBJ1-1; tentative D call: TRBD1 (5 bases). CDR3 length: 14 residues. Trimming stripped 3 bases from V and 1 base from J, with 10 bases between. From germline, CDR1 is SGHRS and CDR2 YFSETQ. The CDR3 sequence: CASSSEQGNTEAFF. The CDR3 DNA reads TGCGCCAGCAGCTCGGAGCAGGGGAACACTGAAGCTTTCTTT.

Turning to this clone: One junction end disagrees with the germline gene, perhaps due to a read error. The chain is built from TRBV30 and TRBJ2-7; D may be TRBD1 (5 bases). Germline-derived CDR1 and CDR2 are GTSNPN and SVGIG (reference sequence). The CDR3 sequence is 13 residues long. The CDR3 is CAWSTTPQGEEYF. CDR3 bases: TGTGCCTGGAGTACGACCCCCCAGGGCGAGGAGTACTTC.

The chain joins TRBV29-1 to TRBJ1-4; tentative D call: TRBD1 (6 bases). The CDR3 has 13 amino acids. In germline, CDR1 is SQVTM, CDR2 ANQGSEA. V dropped 4 bases and J dropped 4 bases, with 10 bases sitting between them. CDR3 protein: CSVARDNNEKLFF. The CDR3 DNA is TGCAGCGTTGCCCGGGACAATAATGAAAAACTGTTTTTT.

This clone came up a few times. V usage is TRBV5-4 and J usage is TRBJ2-7; TRBD1 matches 9 bases. The CDR3 length is 14 residues. V gave up 3 bases and J gave up 3 bases; unmatched junction bases: 4. Germline V gene data show CDR1 as SGHNT and CDR2 as YYREEE (reference sequence). CDR3 in DNA: TGTGCCAGCAGCTCCGGGACAGGGATCTACGAGCAGTACTTC. This translates into CASSSGTGIYEQYF.

The rearrangement links TRBV5-1 to TRBJ2-1; a weak D match, TRBD1 (6 bases). CDR1 is SGHRS and CDR2 is YFSETQ in the germline V gene. Trimming took 2 bases from V and 0 from J, leaving 9 bases between them. The CDR3 totals 15 residues. CDR3 nucleotides: TGCGCCAGCAGCTTTCAGGGGAACTCCTACAATGAGCAGTTCTTC. Its translation: CASSFQGNSYNEQFF.

Only one count was recorded for this clone. The chain is built from TRBV6-6 and TRBJ1-5; D may be TRBD1 (5 bases). With 5 bases removed from V and 5 bases from J, the gap between germline ends came to 10 bases. This CDR3 is 13 amino acids long. From germline, CDR1 is MNHNY and CDR2 SVGAGI (reference sequence). CDR3 sequence reads: CASSLQAYQPQHF. The CDR3 coding sequence is TGTGCCAGCAGTCTACAGGCTTATCAGCCCCAGCATTTT.

The rearrangement joins TRBV30 to TRBJ1-3, with D possibly being TRBD1 (5 bases). V lost 2 bases to trimming and J lost 4 bases, with 21 bases between them. Germline V gene data show CDR1 as GTSNPN and CDR2 as SVGIG (reference sequence). The CDR3 runs 17 residues. CDR3 residues: CAWSRGSGRVDGNTIYF. In DNA, the CDR3 is TGTGCCTGGAGTCGGGGGTCAGGGCGGGTGGACGGAAACACCATATATTTT.

The CDR3 is CASSQGETTGELFF. The CDR3 coding sequence is TGTGCCAGCAGTCAGGGGGAGACAACCGGGGAGCTGTTTTTT. The J gene is TRBJ2-2, the V gene TRBV7-9; 7 bases are a match to TRBD1. This CDR3 is built from 14 residues. The germline V gene has CDR1 SEHNR and CDR2 FQNEAQ (reference sequence). V gave up 6 bases and J gave up 5 bases; unmatched junction bases: 6.